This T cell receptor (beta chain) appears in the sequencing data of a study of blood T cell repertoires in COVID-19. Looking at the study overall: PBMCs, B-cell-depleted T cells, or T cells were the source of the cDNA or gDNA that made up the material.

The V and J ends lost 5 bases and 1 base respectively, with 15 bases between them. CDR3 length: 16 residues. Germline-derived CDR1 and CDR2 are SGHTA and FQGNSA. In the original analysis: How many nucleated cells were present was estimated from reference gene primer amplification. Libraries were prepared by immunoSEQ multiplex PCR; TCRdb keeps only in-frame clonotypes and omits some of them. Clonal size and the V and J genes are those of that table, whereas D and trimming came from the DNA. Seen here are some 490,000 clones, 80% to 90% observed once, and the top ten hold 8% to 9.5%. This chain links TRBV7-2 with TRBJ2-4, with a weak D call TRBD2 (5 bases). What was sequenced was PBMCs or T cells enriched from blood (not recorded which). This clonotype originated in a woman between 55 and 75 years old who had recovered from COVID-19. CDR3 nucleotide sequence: TGTGCCAGCAGCGAAGGAAGCGGAAGGGCCAAAAACATTCAGTACTTC. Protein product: CASSEGSGRAKNIQYF.